This section outlines one T cell receptor beta chain sequence together with its context. Its recognized antigen is unknown. No much larger clone exists at a distance of one base, and base qualities are not known. This entry comes from a study of CD8+ T cells in alopecia areata (dated by TCRdb to the late 2010s). The study in broad terms: Treated patients were enrolled in an open-label pilot trial of oral tofacitinib, 5 to 10 mg twice daily, for moderate-to-severe alopecia areata. Tofacitinib was administered for 6 to 18 months, and 6 months of follow-up off drug were then conducted to assess delayed response and recurrence. In treated patients, disease severity was measured using the SALT score, which gives the percentage of scalp surface area affected. The study used high-throughput TCRbeta sequencing to examine T cell clonal expansion in alopecia areata, in both the C3H/HeJ mouse model and human patients. Scalp tissue and sorted CD4+ and CD8+ peripheral blood T cells from patchy and totalis/universalis alopecia areata patients and from healthy controls were covered by human TCRbeta sequencing. Patients on tofacitinib were biopsied at baseline and after 4 and 24 weeks of treatment, and several of the patients also had a later scalp biopsy. Clonality in the scalp was compared among normal scalp (n=4), patchy alopecia areata scalp (n=8), and alopecia totalis/universalis scalp (n=8). RNA was obtained with the PAXgene miRNA kit for fixed scalp, the miRNeasy kit for PBMCs, and the RNeasy kit for mouse skin. immunoSEQ multiplex PCR using 35 Vbeta forward primers and 13 Jbeta reverse primers was used to amplify TCRbeta CDR3 regions.

Libraries were made using the immunoSEQ multiplex PCR assay. RNA was extracted from all samples and reverse transcribed into cDNA as template for TCR sequencing. SuperScript III was used for first-strand cDNA synthesis, primed with a 2:1 mix of oligo-dT and random hexamers. A synthetic immune receptor repertoire was used to measure amplification bias, and any remaining bias was corrected computationally. As for the original processing: Raw reads were preprocessed for error removal, and CDR3 was defined according to IMGT conventions as running from the conserved cysteine to phenylalanine. Clonality was computed by normalizing Shannon entropy by log2 of the number of productive unique TCRs and subtracting the result from 1. CD4 or CD8 identity of scalp clones was inferred by cross-referencing scalp TCRbeta sequences with sorted blood CD4 and CD8 repertoires. TCRdb's version of the immuneACCESS table is confined to in-frame rearrangements and falls short of the full clone set. An unresolved V gene accounts for under half of the shortfall where checked; the remainder is of unknown origin. V, J and clone size derive from that table, while D and trimming were established from the DNA sequence. The sample profile shows a few hundred thousand clones; approximately 40% of them were found once. Of the sample, roughly 2.6% is held by the ten largest clones.

From the cysteine through the phenylalanine, the CDR3 covers 13 amino acids. Only CDR3 DNA is held: 39 bases, read in frame from base 1. CDR1 is given as SGHTA and CDR2 as FQGNSA, both from the germline V gene. V and J are truncated by 5 bases and 5 bases respectively, leaving an intervening sequence of 12 bases. What the authors observed across the whole study: Shared TCR sequences between patients were less evident than in mice, which may be partly attributable to HLA diversity in the patient population. Unlike mouse skin, where gammadelta T cells dominate, normal human skin contains resident alphabeta T cells that get sequenced too, which complicates analysis of the scalp TCR repertoire. Because the treated cohort was small and had only one nonresponder, larger studies are needed to examine links between baseline CD8+ expansion and response. Compared with normal scalp, lesional scalp, particularly in alopecia totalis/universalis, had higher clonality and more expanded CD8+ clones, which suggests antigenic drive. Many expanded lesional clones persisted in scalp and blood during tofacitinib treatment, which may partly explain relapse after stopping treatment. Tofacitinib significantly lowered scalp clonality and the number of expanded CD8+ clones among the top 100 scalp clones.

This specimen's treatment or condition label, interpreted: oral pan-JAK inhibitor, 5-10 mg twice daily. Lesional scalp punch biopsies and peripheral blood were collected from alopecia areata patients. PBMCs were separated by density centrifugation and stained for CD3, CD4 and CD8, after which CD4+ and CD8+ T cells were sorted on a FACSAria. The TCR sequence derives from a human donor with alopecia areata. Here the chain combines TRBV7-2 and TRBJ2-5, with the D gene tentatively TRBD1 or TRBD2, based on 5 matching bases in each. The specimen comprised CD4+ T cells sorted from blood, sampled at approximately week 37, from a patient treated with tofacitinib. The sequenced DNA: TGTGCCAGCAGCGCCCGGGGACCGGAGACCCAGTACTTC. Protein translation: CASSARGPETQYF.